This T cell receptor beta chain was sequenced in a study of blood T cell repertoires in COVID-19 (dated by TCRdb to about 2020). Some background on the complete study: Samples covering the acute and convalescent phases of COVID-19 were provided by collaborators in the United States, Italy and Spain. The material from the prospective study consisted of cDNA or gDNA derived from T cells, B-cell-depleted T cells, or PBMCs. Deeply sampled blood TCRbeta repertoires from subjects exposed to, actively infected with, or recovered from COVID-19 were included in the dataset. The repertoires were made available in a free public database intended to serve as a resource for research on the immune response to SARS-CoV-2. The samples were drawn from the first 160 participants of the ongoing ImmuneRACE study and from 950 to 1,500 subjects provided by 6 global collaborators. The sample metadata nearly always contained a de-identified subject ID, COVID-19 status, age in years and sex. HLA class I and class II types, where available, came from metadata supplied by the sample provider rather than from assay-based typing. What the authors observed across the whole study: How much clinical and demographic metadata was included differed by source and by participant, and the metadata was provided uncurated.

The immunoSEQ Assay, a bias-controlled multiplex PCR, was used to amplify TCRbeta CDR3 regions from genomic DNA. On the study's bioinformatics: Nucleated cell counts per sample were estimated from amplification of reference gene primers within the assay. To quantify the absolute abundance of each unique TCRbeta CDR3 rearrangement, sequence reads were collapsed and filtered. For each sample, productive Simpson clonality was calculated as the square root of Simpson's diversity index over productive rearrangements. Sourced from immuneACCESS, this table was stored by TCRdb with only in-frame sequences that have V and J called. A share of the clones is absent; for the studies checked, an unresolved V gene accounts for under half, and the remainder has no known explanation. For V, J and clone size, that table is used; D and trimming come from the DNA. Within this sample are about 65,000 clones, with over 85% of them counted one time only. Approximately 2.9% of the sample is taken by the ten largest.

The collaborating institutions used their own protocols to collect whole blood in K2EDTA tubes. For TCRbeta analysis, collaborator samples were shipped as frozen whole blood, as isolated PBMCs, or as DNA extracted from either sample type. As concerns this clone: The target of this receptor is not known. No per-base quality is available; no much larger clone lies one base away.

The germline V gene (reference sequence) gives CDR1 as SSHAT and CDR2 as FNYEAQ. The CDR3, from cysteine to phenylalanine, totals 13 residues. Just CDR3 DNA is preserved here, 39 bases in frame from base 1. From V the trimming removes 5 bases and from J it removes 9 bases, while the gene matches leave 7 bases of the junction unaccounted for. The sample was peripheral blood. The clonotype originates from a man between 70 and 80 years old with active COVID-19. The chain employs TRBV7-7 and TRBJ2-1; TRBD2 matches 7 bases in the middle. The CDR3 is CASSPTGRAEQFF. The DNA sequence is given as TGTGCCAGCAGCCCGACTGGGAGGGCTGAGCAGTTCTTC.